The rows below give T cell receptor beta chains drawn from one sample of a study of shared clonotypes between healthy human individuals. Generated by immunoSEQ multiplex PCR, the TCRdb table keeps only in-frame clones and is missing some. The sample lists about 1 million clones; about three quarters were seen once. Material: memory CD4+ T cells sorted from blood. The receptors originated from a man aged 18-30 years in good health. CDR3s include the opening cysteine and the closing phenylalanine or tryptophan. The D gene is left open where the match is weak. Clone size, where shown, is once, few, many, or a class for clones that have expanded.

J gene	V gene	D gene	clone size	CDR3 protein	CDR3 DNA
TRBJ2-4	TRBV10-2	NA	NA	CASSESHRDAALAKNIQYF	TGCGCCAGCAGTGAGTCGCACAGGGATGCGGCCTTAGCCAAAAACATTCAGTACTTC
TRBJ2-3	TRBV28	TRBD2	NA	CASSGAGGNTDTQYF	TGTGCCAGCAGTGGAGCGGGGGGTAACACAGATACGCAGTATTTT
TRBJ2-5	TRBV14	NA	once	CASNNLGETQYF	TGTGCCAGCAACAACCTTGGGGAGACCCAGTACTTC
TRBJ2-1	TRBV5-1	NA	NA	CASGKDSTYNEQFF	TGCGCCAGCGGGAAGGACAGTACCTACAATGAGCAGTTCTTC
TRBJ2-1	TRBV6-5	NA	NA	CASSYTGYNEQFF	TGTGCCAGCAGTTACACGGGGTACAATGAGCAGTTCTTC
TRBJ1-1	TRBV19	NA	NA	CASSKDTYTEAFF	TGTGCCAGTAGTAAAGACACCTACACTGAAGCTTTCTTT
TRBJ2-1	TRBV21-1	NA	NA	CASSKSEAQLHNEQFF	TGTGCCAGCAGCAAATCTGAGGCGCAGCTTCACAATGAGCAGTTCTTC
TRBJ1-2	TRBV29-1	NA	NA	CSVRTDGDYGYTF	TGCAGCGTTAGGACGGATGGTGACTATGGCTACACCTTC
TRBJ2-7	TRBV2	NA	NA	CASSTLMRGWHF	TGTGCCAGCAGTACTCTGATGAGGGGATGGCACTTC
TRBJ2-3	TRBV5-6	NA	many	CASSRTWQGLDTDTQYF	TGTGCCAGCAGCCGCACCTGGCAGGGCCTTGACACAGATACGCAGTATTTT
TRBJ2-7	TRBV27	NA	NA	CASTPWGSVPPHEQYF	TGTGCCAGCACCCCCTGGGGGTCTGTTCCCCCCCACGAGCAGTACTTC
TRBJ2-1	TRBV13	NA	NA	CASSFLASSSYNEQFF	TGTGCCAGCAGCTTTCTAGCGTCGAGCTCCTACAATGAGCAGTTCTTC
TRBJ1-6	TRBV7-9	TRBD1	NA	CASSLGQGAQSPLHF	TGTGCCAGCAGCCTGGGACAGGGGGCCCAATCACCCCTCCACTTT
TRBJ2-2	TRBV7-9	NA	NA	CASSFTGPVNTGELFF	TGTGCCAGCAGCTTCACGGGACCGGTGAACACCGGGGAGCTGTTTTTT
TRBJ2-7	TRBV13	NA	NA	CASSASHAGSTEQYF	TGTGCCAGCTCGGCGTCACACGCAGGGTCAACCGAGCAGTACTTC
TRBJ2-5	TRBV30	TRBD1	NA	CAWSVLASTGRETQYF	TGTGCCTGGAGTGTACTCGCTTCGACAGGGCGGGAGACCCAGTACTTC
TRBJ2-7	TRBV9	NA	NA	CASSVSPGASYEQYF	TGTGCCAGCAGCGTAAGTCCAGGGGCATCCTACGAGCAGTACTTC
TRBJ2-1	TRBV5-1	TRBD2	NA	CASSLGGGLGKSNEQFF	TGCGCCAGCAGCTTGGGTGGAGGACTAGGGAAGTCGAATGAGCAGTTCTTC
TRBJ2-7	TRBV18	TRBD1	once	CASSPSGTVSYEQYF	TGTGCCAGCTCACCATCGGGGACAGTCTCCTACGAGCAGTACTTC
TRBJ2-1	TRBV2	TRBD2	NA	CASSILGASGSDEQFF	TGTGCCAGCAGCATTCTGGGGGCTAGCGGGAGTGATGAGCAGTTCTTC
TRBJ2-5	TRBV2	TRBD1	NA	CASRDRLETQYF	TGTGCCAGCAGGGACAGGTTAGAGACCCAGTACTTC
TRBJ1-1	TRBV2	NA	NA	CASSERGGSEAFF	TGTGCCAGCAGTGAAAGGGGAGGGTCTGAAGCTTTCTTT
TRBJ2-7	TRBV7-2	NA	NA	CASSLHMLKTYEQYF	TGTGCCAGCAGCTTACACATGCTTAAAACCTACGAGCAGTACTTC
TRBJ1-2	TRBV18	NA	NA	CASSPLGVGGYTF	TGTGCCAGCTCACCTCTAGGGGTGGGCGGCTACACCTTC
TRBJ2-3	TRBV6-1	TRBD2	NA	CASSERARGRTSGTDTQYF	TGTGCCAGCAGTGAAAGGGCGCGGGGGAGGACTAGTGGAACAGATACGCAGTATTTT
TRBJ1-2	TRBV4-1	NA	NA	CASSQEVQGLFGGYTF	TGCGCCAGCAGCCAAGAGGTCCAGGGTCTCTTCGGAGGCTACACCTTC
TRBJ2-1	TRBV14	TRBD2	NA	CASSQDRRSGGGSYNEQFF	TGTGCCAGCAGCCAAGATAGGCGTAGCGGGGGAGGTTCCTACAATGAGCAGTTCTTC
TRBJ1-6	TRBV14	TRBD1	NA	CASSQAAGGISPLHF	TGTGCCAGCAGCCAAGCTGCAGGGGGAATATCACCCCTCCACTTT
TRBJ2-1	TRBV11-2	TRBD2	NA	CASSLQRGSSYNEQFF	TGTGCCAGCAGCCTCCAGCGGGGTAGCTCCTACAATGAGCAGTTCTTC
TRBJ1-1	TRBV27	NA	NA	CASSRAGTLNTEAFF	TGTGCCAGCAGTCGGGCAGGGACCTTGAACACTGAAGCTTTCTTT
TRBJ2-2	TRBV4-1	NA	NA	CASSQGDPGATNTGELFF	TGCGCCAGCAGCCAGGGGGACCCCGGGGCTACGAACACCGGGGAGCTGTTTTTT
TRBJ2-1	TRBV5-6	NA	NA	CATSRHNEQFF	TGTGCCACCAGCCGTCACAATGAGCAGTTCTTC
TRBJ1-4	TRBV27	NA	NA	CASLPTGQAHEKLFF	TGTGCCAGCCTCCCAACAGGGCAAGCTCATGAAAAACTGTTTTTT
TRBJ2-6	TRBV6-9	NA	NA	CASPPGRLLSGANVLTF	TGTGCCAGCCCCCCCGGCAGGCTACTCTCTGGGGCCAACGTCCTGACTTTC
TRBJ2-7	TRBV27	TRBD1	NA	CASRLTGTGLIYEQYF	TGTGCCAGCCGACTAACCGGGACAGGGTTAATTTACGAGCAGTACTTC
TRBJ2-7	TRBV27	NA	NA	CASSFERDSTVVWF	TGTGCCAGCAGTTTCGAACGCGACTCGACTGTGGTGTGGTTC
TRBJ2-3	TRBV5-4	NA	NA	CASSQGNADTQYF	TGTGCCAGCAGTCAGGGTAACGCAGATACGCAGTATTTT
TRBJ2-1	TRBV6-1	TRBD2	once	CASSAWTSGREGEQFF	TGTGCCAGCAGTGCATGGACTAGCGGGAGGGAGGGTGAGCAGTTCTTC
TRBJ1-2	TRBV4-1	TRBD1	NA	CASSQETGVAYGYTF	TGCGCCAGCAGCCAAGAGACAGGGGTGGCTTATGGCTACACCTTC
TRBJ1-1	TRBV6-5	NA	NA	CASNRGAEAFF	TGTGCCAGCAATAGGGGAGCTGAAGCTTTCTTT
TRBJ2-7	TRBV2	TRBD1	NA	CASNPERDRGEQYF	TGTGCCAGCAACCCAGAGAGAGACAGGGGCGAGCAGTACTTC
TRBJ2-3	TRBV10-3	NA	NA	CAISSADSGGDTQYF	TGTGCCATCAGCTCTGCGGACTCCGGAGGAGATACGCAGTATTTT
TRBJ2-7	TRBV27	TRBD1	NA	CASKLGQGSSYEQYF	TGTGCCAGCAAGTTGGGACAGGGAAGCTCCTACGAGCAGTACTTC
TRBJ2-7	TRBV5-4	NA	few	CASSFQGLEQYF	TGTGCCAGCAGCTTTCAGGGGCTCGAGCAGTACTTC
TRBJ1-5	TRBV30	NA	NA	CAWSVRQGGDRQPQHF	TGTGCCTGGAGTGTACGGCAGGGCGGTGACCGTCAGCCCCAGCATTTT
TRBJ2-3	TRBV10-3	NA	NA	CAISPDRVAGTQYF	TGTGCCATCAGTCCCGACAGGGTGGCGGGGACGCAGTATTTT
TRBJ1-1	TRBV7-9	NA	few	CASTQGEMNTEAFF	TGTGCCAGCACCCAGGGTGAAATGAACACTGAAGCTTTCTTT
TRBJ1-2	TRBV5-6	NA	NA	CASSLAPAGRVGYTF	TGTGCCAGCAGCTTGGCCCCGGCGGGGCGGGTTGGCTACACCTTC
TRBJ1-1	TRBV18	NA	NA	CASSPARDTEAFF	TGTGCCAGCTCACCAGCACGGGACACTGAAGCTTTCTTT
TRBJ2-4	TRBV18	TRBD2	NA	CASSPTGLAAKNIQYF	TGTGCCAGCTCACCTACGGGACTAGCCGCCAAAAACATTCAGTACTTC